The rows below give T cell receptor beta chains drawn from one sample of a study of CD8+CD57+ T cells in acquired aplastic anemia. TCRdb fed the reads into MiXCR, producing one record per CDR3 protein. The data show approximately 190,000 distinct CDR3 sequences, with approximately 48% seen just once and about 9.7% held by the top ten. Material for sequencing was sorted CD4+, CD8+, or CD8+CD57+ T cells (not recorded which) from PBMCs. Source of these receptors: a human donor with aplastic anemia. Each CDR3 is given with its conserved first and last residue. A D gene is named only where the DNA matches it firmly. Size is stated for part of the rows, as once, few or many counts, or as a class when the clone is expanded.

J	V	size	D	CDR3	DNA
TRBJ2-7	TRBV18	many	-	CASSKDSYEQYF	TGTGCCAGCTCAAAGGACAGCTACGAGCAGTACTTC
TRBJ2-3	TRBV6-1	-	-	CASRGGGNWGAPDTQYF	TGTGCCAGCAGGGGTGGCGGGAACTGGGGGGCTCCAGATACGCAGTATTTT
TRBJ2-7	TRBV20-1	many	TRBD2	CSVWGGRGSYEQYF	TGCAGCGTCTGGGGAGGGCGCGGGTCCTACGAGCAGTACTTC
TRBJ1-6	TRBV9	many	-	CASSVEDLNSPLHF	TGTGCCAGCAGCGTAGAGGACTTAAATTCACCCCTCCACTTT
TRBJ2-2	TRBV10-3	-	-	CAIPQGNTGELFF	TGTGCCATACCACAGGGGAACACCGGGGAGCTGTTTTTT
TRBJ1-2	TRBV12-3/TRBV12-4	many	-	CASSLGVGGNYGYTF	TGTGCCAGCAGTTTAGGGGTAGGGGGTAACTATGGCTACACCTTC
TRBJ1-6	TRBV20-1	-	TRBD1	CSAPGTGVSPLHF	TGCAGTGCCCCCGGGACAGGGGTCTCACCCCTCCACTTT
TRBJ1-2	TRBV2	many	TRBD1	CASRTGGYGYTF	TGTGCCAGCAGGACAGGGGGTTACGGCTACACCTTC
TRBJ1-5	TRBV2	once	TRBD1	CASSYRGGSNQPQHF	TGTGCCAGCAGTTACAGGGGGGGGAGCAATCAGCCCCAGCATTTT
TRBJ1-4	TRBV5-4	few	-	CASSPGPIEKLFF	TGTGCCAGCAGCCCGGGACCGATTGAAAAACTGTTTTTT
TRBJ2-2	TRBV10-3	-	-	CATRTNTGELFF	TGTGCCACACGGACAAACACCGGGGAGCTGTTTTTT
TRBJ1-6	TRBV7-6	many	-	CASSPEPRVDSPLHF	TGTGCCAGCAGCCCGGAGCCCCGGGTGGATTCACCCCTCCACTTT
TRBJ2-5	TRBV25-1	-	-	CASSERGGGETQYF	TGTGCCAGCAGTGAGAGAGGTGGGGGAGAGACCCAGTACTTC
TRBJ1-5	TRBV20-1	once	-	CSARSRGSNQPQHF	TGCAGTGCTAGGTCGAGGGGTAGCAATCAGCCCCAGCATTTT
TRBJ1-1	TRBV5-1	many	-	CASSPRTGGAEAFF	TGCGCCAGCAGCCCAAGGACGGGAGGGGCTGAAGCTTTCTTT
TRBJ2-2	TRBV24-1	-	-	CATSGNSAGELFF	TGTGCCACCAGTGGAAATAGCGCCGGGGAGCTGTTTTTT
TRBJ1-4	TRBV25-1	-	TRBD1	CASSSQGPNEKLFF	TGTGCCAGCAGCTCACAGGGGCCTAATGAAAAACTGTTTTTT
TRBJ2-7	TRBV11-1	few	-	CASSLAQGSFYEQYF	TGTGCCAGCAGCTTAGCGCAGGGGTCCTTTTACGAGCAGTACTTC
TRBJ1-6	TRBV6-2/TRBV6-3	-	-	CASSYGYNSPLHF	TGTGCCAGCAGTTACGGCTATAATTCACCCCTCCACTTT
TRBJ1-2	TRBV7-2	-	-	CASSLAKDGYTF	TGTGCCAGCAGCTTAGCAAAAGATGGCTACACCTTC